These 4 T cell receptor beta chains were sequenced from one sample in a study of blood T cell repertoires in COVID-19 (TCRdb year 2020). Libraries were made using the immunoSEQ multiplex PCR assay. As stored in TCRdb, this immuneACCESS dataset retains in-frame rearrangements with V and J assigned. A fraction of the clones does not appear; measured against another copy, unresolved V genes explain less than half of the discrepancy, and the remainder lacks a known reason. This sample gives 200,000 to 300,000 clones in total; 65% to 90% of them show up just once. The ten largest clones represent 2% to 2.5% of the sample. Sequencing was done on a sample of peripheral blood. The receptors were sampled from a man aged 35 to 55 who had recovered from COVID-19.

The V call is TRBV29-1, the J call TRBJ2-2; 7 positions agree with TRBD1. Germline-derived CDR1 and CDR2 are SQVTM and ANQGSEA. The CDR3 has 12 amino acids. The ends lost 8 bases at V and 6 bases at J; junction bases unmatched: 6. The CDR3 reads CSYRGPAGELFF. CDR3 in DNA: TGCAGCTACAGGGGTCCTGCCGGGGAGCTGTTTTTT.

Here the CDR3 reads CASSETGGVSGNTIYF. In DNA, the CDR3 is TGTGCCAGCAGTGAGACAGGTGGTGTCTCTGGAAACACCATATATTTT. The genes are TRBV6-1 and TRBJ1-3; the D gene is possibly TRBD1 (6 bases). CDR3 length: 16 amino acids. Germline V gene lookup returns CDR1 MNHNS and CDR2 SASEGT. The V end lost 3 bases, the J end lost 0 bases, and 12 bases lay between the germline ends.

The chain has TRBV7-2 and TRBJ2-1, with 7 nucleotides matching TRBD1. The CDR3 is 13 amino acids. The V gene's germline CDR1 is SGHTA and CDR2 FQGNSA. Trimming removed 5 bases from V and 5 bases from J; junction bases left unmatched: 3. CDR3 in DNA: TGTGCCAGCAGCGACGGACAGGACAATGAGCAGTTCTTC. Amino acids: CASSDGQDNEQFF. The full variable domain, with the rest looked up from reference TRBV7-2 and TRBJ2-1, is GAGVSQSPSNKVTEKGKDVELRCDPISGHTALYWYRQSLGQGLEFLIYFQGNSAPDKSGLPSDRFSAERTGGSVSTLTIQRTQQEDSAVYLCASSDGQDNEQFFGPGTRLTVL.

V gene TRBV6-5 combines with J gene TRBJ1-2; D not resolved. Between the trimmed V and J ends, which lost 2 bases and 3 bases, there was a span of 10 bases. Per germline, CDR1 MNHEY and CDR2 SVGAGI. This CDR3 contains 14 residues. The CDR3 DNA sequence: TGTGCCAGCAGTTACGACTTCCGTTACTATGGCTACACCTTC. Translating gives CASSYDFRYYGYTF.